This TCR beta chain was captured by sequencing in a study of early T cells in non-severe SARS-CoV-2 infection. The wider study: Chains were not paired, and sequencing was done on bulk RNA from unsorted whole blood.

This clonotype has a count of ten or more. Its matching antigen is unknown. Attachment of unique molecular identifiers was made to individual cDNA molecules. TCRdb itself ran the 5' RACE reads through MiXCR, one entry per CDR3 protein. The sample lists 50,000 to 75,000 distinct CDR3 sequences, about 10% occurring once. Notes on the study in general: VDJdb matching skewed toward anti-spike CD8 responses, missing private and CD4 specificities.

The CDR3 length is 15 residues. CDR1 is SEHNR, CDR2 FQNEAQ, per germline (reference sequence). V gave up 4 bases and J gave up 0 bases; unmatched junction bases: 4. The sequence was collected from an adult who was a healthcare worker with PCR-confirmed SARS-CoV-2 infection or an uninfected control (not recorded which). The sample in question was whole blood, obtained at baseline. The V and J genes are TRBV7-9 and TRBJ2-3, with 7 positions matching TRBD1. In DNA form, the CDR3 reads TGTGCCAGCAGCTGGGGACAGACTAGCACAGATACGCAGTATTTT. Protein sequence: CASSWGQTSTDTQYF.